Listed below are T cell receptor beta chains from one sample, sequenced in a study of T-cell memory formation after mild COVID-19. TCRdb recomputed calls from the 5' RACE reads with MiXCR, one row per CDR3 protein. The repertoire includes approximately 210,000 distinct CDR3 sequences, about 27% of them detected once, and about an eighth sits in the top ten. The sequenced sample was PBMCs or a T cell subset sorted from them (not recorded which). The receptor source for this set is an adult woman who had mild COVID-19 (a few samples of this study predate the infection). Cell type and time point are not known. The CDR3 runs from the conserved cysteine through the conserved F or W. Fields, in order: V gene, clone size, D gene, J gene, CDR3 protein, CDR3 DNA. A D gene is named only where the DNA matches it firmly. For some rows the clone size is stated as once, few or many, or as a class when expanded; others skip it.

V gene: TRBV12-3/TRBV12-4
clone size: .
D gene: .
J gene: TRBJ1-3
CDR3 protein: CASSIRNTIYF
CDR3 DNA: TGTGCCAGCAGCATCCGAAACACCATATATTTT

V gene: TRBV20-1
clone size: .
D gene: .
J gene: TRBJ2-2
CDR3 protein: CSARSTRPHTGELFF
CDR3 DNA: TGCAGTGCTCGATCGACTAGGCCGCACACCGGGGAGCTGTTTTTT

V gene: TRBV30
clone size: .
D gene: .
J gene: TRBJ1-2
CDR3 protein: CAWSVLHGYTF
CDR3 DNA: TGTGCCTGGAGTGTACTTCATGGCTACACCTTC

V gene: TRBV7-3
clone size: .
D gene: .
J gene: TRBJ2-2
CDR3 protein: CASSFGGTGELFF
CDR3 DNA: TGTGCCAGCAGCTTTGGGGGCACCGGGGAGCTGTTTTTT

V gene: TRBV27
clone size: few
D gene: .
J gene: TRBJ2-4
CDR3 protein: CASSLYSGQAKNIQYF
CDR3 DNA: TGTGCCAGCAGTTTATACAGCGGGCAAGCCAAAAACATTCAGTACTTC

V gene: TRBV6-2/TRBV6-3
clone size: few
D gene: .
J gene: TRBJ2-1
CDR3 protein: CASGSVWRAHNEQFF
CDR3 DNA: TGTGCCAGCGGGTCGGTGTGGCGGGCCCACAATGAGCAGTTCTTC

V gene: TRBV15
clone size: once
D gene: TRBD2
J gene: TRBJ2-1
CDR3 protein: CATKLAGESPYNEQFF
CDR3 DNA: TGTGCCACCAAACTAGCGGGAGAAAGCCCCTACAATGAGCAGTTCTTC

V gene: TRBV5-1
clone size: few
D gene: TRBD2
J gene: TRBJ2-1
CDR3 protein: CASSWGLAGSDEQFF
CDR3 DNA: TGCGCCAGCAGCTGGGGACTAGCGGGAAGCGATGAGCAGTTCTTC

V gene: TRBV10-3
clone size: .
D gene: .
J gene: TRBJ2-5
CDR3 protein: CAISASGTETQYF
CDR3 DNA: TGTGCCATCAGTGCTAGTGGTACGGAGACCCAGTACTTC

V gene: TRBV6-5
clone size: few
D gene: TRBD2
J gene: TRBJ2-1
CDR3 protein: CASSFRTSGTYNEQFF
CDR3 DNA: TGTGCCAGCAGTTTCCGGACTAGCGGGACCTACAATGAGCAGTTCTTC

V gene: TRBV7-9
clone size: few
D gene: TRBD1
J gene: TRBJ1-1
CDR3 protein: CASSHSGTGGEAFF
CDR3 DNA: TGTGCCAGCAGCCATTCCGGGACAGGGGGTGAAGCTTTCTTT

V gene: TRBV29-1
clone size: few
D gene: TRBD2
J gene: TRBJ2-5
CDR3 protein: CSEVRAGVQETQYF
CDR3 DNA: TGCAGCGAGGTTCGAGCGGGAGTCCAAGAGACCCAGTACTTC

V gene: TRBV19
clone size: .
D gene: TRBD2
J gene: TRBJ2-1
CDR3 protein: CASSISGVSYNEQFF
CDR3 DNA: TGTGCCAGTAGTATTAGCGGGGTTTCCTACAATGAGCAGTTCTTC

V gene: TRBV30
clone size: few
D gene: .
J gene: TRBJ2-3
CDR3 protein: CAWSGAHTDTQYF
CDR3 DNA: TGTGCCTGGAGTGGGGCCCACACAGATACGCAGTATTTT

V gene: TRBV5-1
clone size: .
D gene: .
J gene: TRBJ2-7
CDR3 protein: CASSPLEAGEQYF
CDR3 DNA: TGCGCCAGCAGCCCCCTCGAAGCAGGGGAGCAGTACTTC

V gene: TRBV12-3/TRBV12-4
clone size: many
D gene: TRBD1
J gene: TRBJ2-1
CDR3 protein: CASSLPGQGAYNEQFF
CDR3 DNA: TGTGCCAGCAGTCTCCCAGGACAGGGGGCCTACAATGAGCAGTTCTTC

V gene: TRBV20-1
clone size: .
D gene: TRBD1
J gene: TRBJ2-4
CDR3 protein: CSAGDRIAKNIQYF
CDR3 DNA: TGCAGTGCTGGGGACAGGATAGCCAAAAACATTCAGTACTTC

V gene: TRBV9
clone size: .
D gene: TRBD2
J gene: TRBJ2-1
CDR3 protein: CASSPSIAGGPGREQFF
CDR3 DNA: TGTGCCAGCAGCCCCTCCATAGCGGGAGGGCCGGGGCGGGAGCAGTTCTTC

V gene: TRBV7-8
clone size: .
D gene: TRBD2
J gene: TRBJ2-1
CDR3 protein: CASSPQNKRGDEQFF
CDR3 DNA: TGTGCCAGCAGCCCACAAAATAAGCGGGGGGATGAGCAGTTCTTC

V gene: TRBV12-3/TRBV12-4
clone size: few
D gene: TRBD2
J gene: TRBJ2-1
CDR3 protein: CASINGLAGGYNEQFF
CDR3 DNA: TGTGCCAGCATTAACGGACTAGCGGGGGGATACAATGAGCAGTTCTTC

V gene: TRBV11-2
clone size: .
D gene: .
J gene: TRBJ2-1
CDR3 protein: CASSRLGGSSYNEQFF
CDR3 DNA: TGTGCCAGCAGCCGACTCGGGGGTTCCTCCTACAATGAGCAGTTCTTC

V gene: TRBV29-1
clone size: few
D gene: .
J gene: TRBJ2-2
CDR3 protein: CSGHLGPGELFF
CDR3 DNA: TGCAGCGGACATTTGGGGCCCGGGGAGCTGTTTTTT

V gene: TRBV6-1
clone size: few
D gene: TRBD2
J gene: TRBJ2-7
CDR3 protein: CASKTSDYSEQYF
CDR3 DNA: TGTGCCAGCAAGACTAGCGACTACTCCGAGCAGTACTTC

V gene: TRBV6-5
clone size: few
D gene: TRBD2
J gene: TRBJ2-2
CDR3 protein: CASSLRRGAGGELFF
CDR3 DNA: TGTGCCAGCAGTCTCCGGCGGGGGGCTGGCGGGGAGCTGTTTTTT

V gene: TRBV9
clone size: few
D gene: .
J gene: TRBJ1-2
CDR3 protein: CASSVGEANYGYTF
CDR3 DNA: TGTGCCAGCAGCGTAGGAGAAGCTAACTATGGCTACACCTTC

V gene: TRBV24-1
clone size: few
D gene: .
J gene: TRBJ2-5
CDR3 protein: CATSDFRETQYF
CDR3 DNA: TGTGCCACCAGTGATTTCAGAGAGACCCAGTACTTC

V gene: TRBV18
clone size: .
D gene: TRBD1
J gene: TRBJ2-3
CDR3 protein: CASRKGASTDTQYF
CDR3 DNA: TGTGCCAGCAGAAAGGGGGCGAGCACAGATACGCAGTATTTT

V gene: TRBV5-1
clone size: few
D gene: TRBD2
J gene: TRBJ2-3
CDR3 protein: CASSSGAISTDTQYF
CDR3 DNA: TGCGCCAGCAGCAGCGGGGCTATTAGCACAGATACGCAGTATTTT

V gene: TRBV20-1
clone size: few
D gene: .
J gene: TRBJ2-3
CDR3 protein: CSARDGLTKATDTQYF
CDR3 DNA: TGCAGTGCTAGAGATGGTTTGACGAAGGCAACAGATACGCAGTATTTT

V gene: TRBV29-1
clone size: .
D gene: TRBD1
J gene: TRBJ2-5
CDR3 protein: CSVARTGGPETQYF
CDR3 DNA: TGCAGCGTTGCTCGGACAGGGGGCCCAGAGACCCAGTACTTC

V gene: TRBV7-2
clone size: .
D gene: .
J gene: TRBJ2-3
CDR3 protein: CASSLNGGDVVYF
CDR3 DNA: TGTGCCAGCAGCTTAAATGGTGGGGATGTGGTGTATTTT

V gene: TRBV12-3/TRBV12-4
clone size: .
D gene: .
J gene: TRBJ2-2
CDR3 protein: CASSLLGTGTGELFF
CDR3 DNA: TGTGCCAGCAGTTTATTGGGGACGGGCACCGGGGAGCTGTTTTTT

V gene: TRBV4-1
clone size: .
D gene: .
J gene: TRBJ2-3
CDR3 protein: CASSQDGNRGDTQYF
CDR3 DNA: TGCGCCAGCAGCCAAGATGGGAACCGAGGAGATACGCAGTATTTT

V gene: TRBV5-1
clone size: few
D gene: .
J gene: TRBJ2-2
CDR3 protein: CASSFTGRDLNTGELFF
CDR3 DNA: TGCGCCAGCAGCTTCACGGGCAGAGATTTGAACACCGGGGAGCTGTTTTTT

V gene: TRBV20-1
clone size: .
D gene: .
J gene: TRBJ2-1
CDR3 protein: CSAPLGNSRLNEQFF
CDR3 DNA: TGCAGTGCCCCGCTGGGGAATAGCCGGCTCAATGAGCAGTTCTTC

V gene: TRBV20-1
clone size: few
D gene: TRBD2
J gene: TRBJ2-3
CDR3 protein: CSARAGELTDTQYF
CDR3 DNA: TGCAGTGCCCGAGCGGGGGAGCTCACAGATACGCAGTATTTT

V gene: TRBV7-2
clone size: .
D gene: .
J gene: TRBJ1-2
CDR3 protein: CASSDDAGGGYGYTF
CDR3 DNA: TGTGCCAGCAGCGACGACGCGGGAGGAGGTTATGGCTACACCTTC

V gene: TRBV12-3/TRBV12-4
clone size: few
D gene: .
J gene: TRBJ2-7
CDR3 protein: CASRTTGSYEQYF
CDR3 DNA: TGTGCCAGCAGGACGACGGGTTCCTACGAGCAGTACTTC

V gene: TRBV6-6
clone size: few
D gene: .
J gene: TRBJ2-7
CDR3 protein: CATLAQSSYEQYF
CDR3 DNA: TGTGCCACCCTAGCGCAGAGCTCCTACGAGCAGTACTTC

V gene: TRBV5-1
clone size: .
D gene: TRBD2
J gene: TRBJ2-5
CDR3 protein: CASSLKRGGRETQYF
CDR3 DNA: TGCGCCAGCAGCTTGAAGCGGGGGGGCCGAGAGACCCAGTACTTC

V gene: TRBV7-9
clone size: .
D gene: TRBD1
J gene: TRBJ2-7
CDR3 protein: CASSSPGTGNPREQYF
CDR3 DNA: TGTGCCAGCAGCTCCCCAGGGACAGGAAATCCCCGCGAGCAGTACTTC

V gene: TRBV5-6
clone size: .
D gene: .
J gene: TRBJ1-2
CDR3 protein: CASSLDGGPANYGYTF
CDR3 DNA: TGTGCCAGCAGCTTGGATGGGGGCCCAGCTAACTATGGCTACACCTTC

V gene: TRBV15
clone size: .
D gene: .
J gene: TRBJ1-5
CDR3 protein: CAISALGGNQPQHF
CDR3 DNA: TGTGCCATTTCGGCCCTCGGGGGCAATCAGCCCCAGCATTTT

V gene: TRBV29-1
clone size: .
D gene: .
J gene: TRBJ2-7
CDR3 protein: CSVELAEQNYEQYF
CDR3 DNA: TGCAGCGTCGAATTAGCGGAGCAAAACTACGAGCAGTACTTC

V gene: TRBV5-6
clone size: .
D gene: TRBD2
J gene: TRBJ2-2
CDR3 protein: CASSPMGGSSTGELFF
CDR3 DNA: TGTGCCAGCAGCCCCATGGGAGGGTCGAGCACCGGGGAGCTGTTTTTT

V gene: TRBV15
clone size: .
D gene: .
J gene: TRBJ2-1
CDR3 protein: CATSRTPGGSSSYNEQFF
CDR3 DNA: TGTGCCACCAGCAGAACCCCCGGCGGTTCCTCCTCCTACAATGAGCAGTTCTTC

V gene: TRBV6-4
clone size: many
D gene: .
J gene: TRBJ1-1
CDR3 protein: CASSDGENTEAFF
CDR3 DNA: TGTGCCAGCAGTGACGGGGAGAACACTGAAGCTTTCTTT

V gene: TRBV11-2
clone size: .
D gene: TRBD1
J gene: TRBJ1-1
CDR3 protein: CASTKGALNTEAFF
CDR3 DNA: TGTGCCAGCACGAAGGGGGCCCTGAACACTGAAGCTTTCTTT

V gene: TRBV2
clone size: .
D gene: TRBD1
J gene: TRBJ2-6
CDR3 protein: CAITGGSGANVLTF
CDR3 DNA: TGTGCCATAACAGGGGGATCTGGGGCCAACGTCCTGACTTTC

V gene: TRBV9
clone size: .
D gene: TRBD1
J gene: TRBJ1-1
CDR3 protein: CASSVWDRGVNTEAFF
CDR3 DNA: TGTGCCAGCAGCGTGTGGGACAGGGGGGTGAACACTGAAGCTTTCTTT

V gene: TRBV30
clone size: .
D gene: .
J gene: TRBJ1-2
CDR3 protein: CAWSVGYYGYTF
CDR3 DNA: TGTGCCTGGAGTGTAGGGTACTATGGCTACACCTTC

V gene: TRBV7-9
clone size: few
D gene: .
J gene: TRBJ2-7
CDR3 protein: CASSQAGFLSYEQYF
CDR3 DNA: TGTGCCAGCTCCCAGGCAGGGTTTCTCTCCTACGAGCAGTACTTC

V gene: TRBV5-6
clone size: few
D gene: .
J gene: TRBJ1-5
CDR3 protein: CASSLWGQPQHF
CDR3 DNA: TGTGCCAGCAGCTTGTGGGGTCAGCCCCAGCATTTT